Below are 18 T cell receptor beta chains sequenced from a single sample in a study of shared clonotypes between healthy human individuals. The repertoire was sequenced with immunoSEQ multiplex PCR; TCRdb's copy has only in-frame clones and lacks some. Of about 2 million clones in the sample, about 95% were seen once. Terminally differentiated effector memory CD45RA+ cells were excluded by CCR7 positive selection of CD45RO-negative cells. Sequences were obtained from naive CD8+ T cells sorted from blood. All receptors derive from a man aged 18-30 years in good health.

This clone was counted once. The chain couples TRBV19 to TRBJ2-1, with 11 bases matching TRBD2. This CDR3 is built from 15 residues. CDR1 LNHDA and CDR2 SQIVND come from the germline V gene (reference sequence). Trimming cost V 3 bases and J 4 bases; bases outside gene matches: 2. Here the CDR3 reads CASSMLAGGYNEQFF. CDR3 DNA: TGTGCCAGTAGTATGTTAGCGGGAGGGTACAATGAGCAGTTCTTC. Together with reference TRBV19 and TRBJ2-1, the CDR3 gives the full variable domain: DGGITQSPKYLFRKEGQNVTLSCEQNLNHDAMYWYRQDPGQGLRLIYYSQIVNDFQKGDIAEGYSVSREKKESFPLTVTSAQKNPTAFYLCASSMLAGGYNEQFFGPGTRLTVL.

The rearrangement links TRBV19 to TRBJ2-3; 10 bases are shared with TRBD2. From germline, CDR1 is LNHDA and CDR2 SQIVND (reference sequence). After removal of 6 bases from V and 3 bases from J, the junction contained 9 bases not matched to a gene. This CDR3 has 16 residues. The CDR3 coding sequence is TGTGCCAGTAGCGAGGCAGCGGGGGGGCAAACAGATACGCAGTATTTT. It is translated as CASSEAAGGQTDTQYF.

The rearrangement links TRBV4-2 to TRBJ2-2; the D gene is possibly TRBD2 (7 bases). V was clipped by 3 bases and J by 8 bases, with 16 bases between them. Germline values: CDR1 LGHNA, CDR2 YNFKEQ. This CDR3 is 15 amino acids long. CDR3 region: CASSQNPGGMGELFF. For the CDR3, the DNA is TGTGCCAGCAGCCAGAACCCGGGGGGCATGGGGGAGCTGTTTTTT.

The gene calls are TRBV27 and TRBJ2-5; TRBD2 matches at 9 bases. Looked up from germline, CDR1 is MNHEY and CDR2 is SMNVEV (reference sequence). The CDR3 has 14 residues. The junction had 9 bases not matched to a gene; V was cut back by 6 bases and J by 7 bases. The CDR3 is CASRDLAGRGTQYF. The DNA of the CDR3 is TGTGCCAGCAGGGACCTAGCGGGGAGAGGGACCCAGTACTTC.

The V call is TRBV9, the J call TRBJ2-5; D not certain. The germline CDR1 and CDR2 sequences are SGDLS and YYNGEE. This CDR3 has 13 amino acids. Deletions cut 3 bases from V and 2 bases from J, with 8 bases between. CDR3 sequence reads: CASSAPSQETQYF. CDR3 coding DNA: TGTGCCAGCAGCGCGCCGTCGCAAGAGACCCAGTACTTC.

This clone was observed a single time. The genes are TRBV11-2 and TRBJ1-5; D uncertain. The CDR3 spans 18 residues. The germline V gene has CDR1 SGHAT and CDR2 FQNNGV. The V end was cut by 0 bases, the J end by 1 base, with 16 bases between. The CDR3 sequence is CASSLDSMEGHSNQPQHF. In nucleotides, the CDR3 is TGTGCCAGCAGCTTAGATTCTATGGAGGGCCACAGCAATCAGCCCCAGCATTTT.

The CDR3 sequence: CATSSLGLAGVEQFF. Written as DNA, the CDR3 is TGTGCCACCAGCAGCTTGGGACTAGCGGGAGTTGAGCAGTTCTTC. The chain combines TRBV15 with TRBJ2-1, with TRBD2 matching 14 bases. CDR3 length: 15 amino acids. The junction had 4 bases not matched to a gene; V was cut back by 3 bases and J by 9 bases. Per germline, CDR1 LNHNV and CDR2 YYDKDF (reference sequence).

The chain joins TRBV9 to TRBJ2-7; D is unresolved. The V gene's germline CDR1 is SGDLS and CDR2 YYNGEE. Trimming took 0 bases from V and 4 from J, leaving 8 bases between them. The CDR3 has 13 amino acids. The CDR3 region is CASSVDERYEQYF. CDR3 DNA sequence: TGTGCCAGCAGCGTAGATGAAAGGTACGAGCAGTACTTC.

The genes are TRBV13 and TRBJ2-7; TRBD2 matches at 7 bases. This CDR3 contains 14 residues. J gave up 6 bases and V 1 base, and 6 bases lay outside the gene matches. Germline V gene sequence: CDR1 PRHDT, CDR2 FYEKMQ (reference sequence). CDR3 bases: TGTGCCAGCAGCTTAGAAGGTGGGAGGGCCGAGCAGTACTTC. It codes for CASSLEGGRAEQYF.

This sequence joins TRBV5-6 and TRBJ2-7; D might be TRBD1 (5 bases). Germline V gene data show CDR1 as SGHDT and CDR2 as YYEEEE. The CDR3 totals 14 residues. V shed 3 bases and J shed 2 bases, with 12 bases lying between them. The CDR3: CASSSMTETYEQYF. The CDR3 DNA reads TGTGCCAGCAGCTCAATGACAGAAACCTACGAGCAGTACTTC.

The V and J genes are TRBV4-1 and TRBJ1-1; no clear D gene. Trimming left V 1 base short and J 0 bases short, with 18 bases between. Germline CDR1 and CDR2: MGHRA and YSYEKL. This CDR3 has 18 amino acids. The CDR3 DNA follows: TGCGCCAGCAGCCAAGTGGGAGGACCAGGCGTTATGAACACTGAAGCTTTCTTT. Protein: CASSQVGGPGVMNTEAFF.

The DNA of the CDR3 is TGCGCCAGCAGCCAAGACCGATGGACAGGGGTTGGCTATGGCTACACCTTC. Protein sequence: CASSQDRWTGVGYGYTF. This chain links TRBV4-1 with TRBJ1-2; 9 bases align to TRBD1. The CDR3 is 17 amino acids. Losses at the gene ends were 0 bases for V and 4 bases for J; bases not matched to a gene: 9. CDR1 and CDR2 from the germline V gene are MGHRA and YSYEKL.

This chain links TRBV9 with TRBJ2-7; D may be TRBD1 or TRBD2 (7 bases each). Germline V lookup: CDR1 SGDLS, CDR2 YYNGEE. There are 15 residues in the CDR3. Trimming shortened V by 3 bases and J by 3 bases, and 16 bases separated the two germline ends. CDR3 DNA: TGTGCCAGCAGCGAGGGAGGGACAGCGAGCTACGAGCAGTACTTC. This gives the protein CASSEGGTASYEQYF.

V is TRBV10-3 and J is TRBJ2-2; possibly TRBD2 for D (5 bases). This CDR3 is 18 amino acids long. From germline, CDR1 is ENHRY and CDR2 SYGVKD. V gave up 2 bases and J gave up 2 bases, with 18 bases separating them. CDR3 in DNA: TGTGCCATCAGTGAGGACCGGTTTGGGGAGTACAACACCGGGGAGCTGTTTTTT. As protein: CAISEDRFGEYNTGELFF.

About this clone itself: This same CDR3 is encoded by further DNA sequences in the sample. The chain joins TRBV9 to TRBJ2-7; no definite D call. This CDR3 is 14 amino acids long. V was clipped by 0 bases and J by 1 base, with 8 bases between them. The germline CDR1 and CDR2 sequences are SGDLS and YYNGEE. CDR3 sequence (DNA): TGTGCCAGCAGCGTAGGAACATTATCCTACGAGCAGTACTTC. Amino acid sequence: CASSVGTLSYEQYF. Looking up the rest from reference TRBV9 and TRBJ2-7 gives the full variable domain: DSGVTQTPKHLITATGQRVTLRCSPRSGDLSVYWYQQSLDQGLQFLIQYYNGEERAKGNILERFSAQQFPDLHSELNLSSLELGDSALYFCASSVGTLSYEQYFGPGTRLTVT.

The V call is TRBV7-9, the J call TRBJ1-3, with D uncertain. The V end lost 6 bases, the J end lost 0 bases, and 9 bases lay between the germline ends. The germline V gene has CDR1 SEHNR and CDR2 FQNEAQ (reference sequence). This CDR3 region has 14 residues. In nucleotides, the CDR3 is TGTGCCAGCAGACCCTGGCTCTCTGGAAACACCATATATTTT. It encodes CASRPWLSGNTIYF.

The chain combines TRBV5-1 with TRBJ1-4, with TRBD1 as a possible D gene (5 bases). CDR1 SGHRS and CDR2 YFSETQ come from the germline V gene. V lost 1 base and J 7 bases, leaving 11 bases between the germline ends. The length of the CDR3 is 14 residues. In DNA form, the CDR3 reads TGCGCCAGCAGCTTGACAGGATTAGGTGAAAAACTGTTTTTT. It is translated as CASSLTGLGEKLFF.

The chain employs TRBV7-9 and TRBJ2-7, with D unclear. V was cut by 5 bases and J by 0 bases, with 14 bases left in between. The CDR3 loop spans 15 amino acids. Germline CDR1 is SEHNR and CDR2 is FQNEAQ (reference sequence). The CDR3 DNA reads as TGTGCCAGCAGCCCACTTTGGAGCAGCTCCTACGAGCAGTACTTC. It translates to CASSPLWSSSYEQYF.